One and the same sample provided the 2 T cell receptor beta chains below, sequenced in a study of response to subunit inactivated influenza vaccine (dated by TCRdb to the late 2010s). The library was made by RT-PCR. TCRdb names Illumina HiSeq 2500 as the instrument used. TCRdb took the public reads, trimmed them with fastp at Q25, ran MiXCR for clone calling and kept in-frame beta chains. Every distinct CDR3 protein forms one entry, paired with its most common genes and DNA. This sample lists around 790,000 distinct CDR3 sequences; around 21% were detected once. The ten largest clones capture approximately 10% of the sample. Here the sequenced sample was PBMCs from blood, taken roughly 5 days after vaccination. The receptors were gathered from a man aged 50 to 59 who received an inactivated influenza vaccine. Donor details come from another sample of the same person, matched by shared clones.

This clonotype was detected only a few times. The V gene is TRBV20-1, the J gene TRBJ2-3; D gene unclear. V lost 0 bases and J 4 bases, leaving 11 bases between the germline ends. The CDR3 spans 14 residues. The germline CDR1 and CDR2 sequences are DFQATT and SNEGSKA (reference sequence). In DNA form, the CDR3 reads TGCAGTGCTAGAGATCTGGGGTTCCCAGATACGCAGTATTTT. Its translation is CSARDLGFPDTQYF.

V gene TRBV10-3 combines with J gene TRBJ2-7; 11 bases match TRBD1. The ends lost 3 bases at V and 5 bases at J; junction bases unmatched: 3. CDR1 ENHRY and CDR2 SYGVKD come from the germline V gene. This CDR3 contains 14 residues. CDR3 sequence (DNA): TGTGCCATCAGTGACGGACAGGGGGCCCACGAGCAGTACTTC. Its protein product is CAISDGQGAHEQYF.